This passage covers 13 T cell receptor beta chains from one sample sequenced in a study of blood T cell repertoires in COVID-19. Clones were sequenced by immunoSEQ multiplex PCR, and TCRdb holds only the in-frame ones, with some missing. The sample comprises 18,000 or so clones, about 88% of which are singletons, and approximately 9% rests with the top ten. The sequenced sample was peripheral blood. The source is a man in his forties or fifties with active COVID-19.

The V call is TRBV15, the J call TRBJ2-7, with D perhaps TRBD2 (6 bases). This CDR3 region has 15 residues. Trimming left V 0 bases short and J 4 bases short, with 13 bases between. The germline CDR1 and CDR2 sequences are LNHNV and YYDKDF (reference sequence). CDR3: CATSREGGISYEQYF. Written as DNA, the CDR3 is TGTGCCACCAGCAGAGAGGGCGGGATTTCGTACGAGCAGTACTTC.

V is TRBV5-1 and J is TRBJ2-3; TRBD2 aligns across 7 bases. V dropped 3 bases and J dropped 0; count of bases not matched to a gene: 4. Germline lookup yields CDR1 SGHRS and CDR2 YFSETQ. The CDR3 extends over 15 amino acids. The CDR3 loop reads CASSYPSGSTDTQYF. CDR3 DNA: TGCGCCAGCAGCTACCCTAGCGGAAGCACAGATACGCAGTATTTT. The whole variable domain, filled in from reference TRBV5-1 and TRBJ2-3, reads KAGVTQTPRYLIKTRGQQVTLSCSPISGHRSVSWYQQTPGQGLQFLFEYFSETQRNKGNFPGRFSGRQFSNSRSEMNVSTLELGDSALYLCASSYPSGSTDTQYFGPGTRLTVL.

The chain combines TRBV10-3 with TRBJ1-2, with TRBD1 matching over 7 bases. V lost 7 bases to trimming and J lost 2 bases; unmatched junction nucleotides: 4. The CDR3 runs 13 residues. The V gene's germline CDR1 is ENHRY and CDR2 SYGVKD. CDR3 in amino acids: CAIKLQGNYGYTF. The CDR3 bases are TGTGCCATCAAGTTACAGGGGAACTATGGCTACACCTTC.

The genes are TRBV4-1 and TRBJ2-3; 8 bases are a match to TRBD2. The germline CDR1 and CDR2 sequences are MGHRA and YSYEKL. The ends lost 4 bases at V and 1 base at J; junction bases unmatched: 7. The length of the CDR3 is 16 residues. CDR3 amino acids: CASSPPPGLGTDTQYF. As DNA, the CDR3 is TGCGCCAGCAGCCCCCCTCCGGGACTAGGCACAGATACGCAGTATTTT.

The CDR3 DNA reads TGTGCCAGCAGCTTGGGCCCCCAGGGGGGAGAAAAACTGTTTTTT. It is translated as CASSLGPQGGEKLFF. V is TRBV5-5 and J is TRBJ1-4; 7 positions agree with TRBD1. CDR1 is SGHKS and CDR2 is YYEKEE in the germline V gene (reference sequence). The CDR3 loop spans 15 amino acids. With V trimmed by 0 bases and J by 8 bases, 7 bases remained unmatched.

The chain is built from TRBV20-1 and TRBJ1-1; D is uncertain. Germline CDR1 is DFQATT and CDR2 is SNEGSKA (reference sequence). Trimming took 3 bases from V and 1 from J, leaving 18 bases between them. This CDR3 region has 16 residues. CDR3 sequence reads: CSASTGYIRENTEAFF. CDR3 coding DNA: TGCAGTGCTAGTACGGGGTACATCCGTGAGAACACTGAAGCTTTCTTT.

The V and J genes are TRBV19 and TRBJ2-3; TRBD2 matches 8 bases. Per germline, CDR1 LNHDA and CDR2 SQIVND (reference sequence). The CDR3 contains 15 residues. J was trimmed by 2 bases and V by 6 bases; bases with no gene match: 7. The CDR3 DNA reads TGTGCCAGTAGGAGAAGCGGGAGTACCACAGATACGCAGTATTTT. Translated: CASRRSGSTTDTQYF.

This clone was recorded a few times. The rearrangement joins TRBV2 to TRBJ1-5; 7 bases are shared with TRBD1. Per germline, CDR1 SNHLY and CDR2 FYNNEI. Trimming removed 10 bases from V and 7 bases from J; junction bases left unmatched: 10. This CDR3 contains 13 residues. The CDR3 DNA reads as TGTGCCACCAGCCAGGGGGTTCGACAGCCCCAGCATTTT. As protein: CATSQGVRQPQHF. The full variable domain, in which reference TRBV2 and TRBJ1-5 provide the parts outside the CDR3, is EPEVTQTPSHQVTQMGQEVILRCVPISNHLYFYWYRQILGQKVEFLVSFYNNEISEKSEIFDDQFSVERPDGSNFTLKIRSTKLEDSAMYFCATSQGVRQPQHFGDGTRLSIL.

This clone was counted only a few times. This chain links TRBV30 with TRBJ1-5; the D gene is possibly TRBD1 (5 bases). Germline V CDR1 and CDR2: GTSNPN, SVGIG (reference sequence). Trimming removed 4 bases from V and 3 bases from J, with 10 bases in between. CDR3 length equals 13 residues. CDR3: CAWTSGFNQPQHF. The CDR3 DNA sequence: TGTGCCTGGACCTCAGGGTTCAATCAGCCCCAGCATTTT.

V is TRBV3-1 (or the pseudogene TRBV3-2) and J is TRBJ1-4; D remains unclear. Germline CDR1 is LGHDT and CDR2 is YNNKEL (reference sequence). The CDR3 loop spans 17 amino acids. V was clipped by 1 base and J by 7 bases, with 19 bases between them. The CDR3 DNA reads TGTGCCAGCAGCCAAGTAAAGACAAGGGCGGGTACTGAAAAACTGTTTTTT. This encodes CASSQVKTRAGTEKLFF.

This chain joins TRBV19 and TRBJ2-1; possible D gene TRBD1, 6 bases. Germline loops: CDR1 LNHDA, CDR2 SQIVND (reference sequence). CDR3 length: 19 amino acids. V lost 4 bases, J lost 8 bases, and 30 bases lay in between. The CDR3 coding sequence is TGTGCCAGTAGTAAAGGCCGACCCCTCGGACAGACTGTTCGCGATGAGCAGTTCTTC. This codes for CASSKGRPLGQTVRDEQFF.

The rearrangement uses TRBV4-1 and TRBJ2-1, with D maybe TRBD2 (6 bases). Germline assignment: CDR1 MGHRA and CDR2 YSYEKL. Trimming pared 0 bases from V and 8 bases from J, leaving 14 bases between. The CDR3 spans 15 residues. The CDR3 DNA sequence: TGCGCCAGCAGCCAAGATTGGCAGGGAGGCGATGAGCAGTTCTTC. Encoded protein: CASSQDWQGGDEQFF.

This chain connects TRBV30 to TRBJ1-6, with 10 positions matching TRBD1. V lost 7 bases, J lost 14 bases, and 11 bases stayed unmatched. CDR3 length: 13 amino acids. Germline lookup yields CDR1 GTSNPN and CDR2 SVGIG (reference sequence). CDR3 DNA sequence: TGTGCCTTCCAGGGACAGGGGATCTTTTCCCTCCACTTT. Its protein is CAFQGQGIFSLHF.